The present entry profiles one T cell receptor beta chain with its context. Library preparation (for TCRbeta) was performed with unique molecular identifiers. Each CDR3 protein is one row after TCRdb ran MiXCR on the PCR reads. The data show roughly 590,000 distinct CDR3 sequences, roughly 17% seen once. The source of the sample is a study of T-cell reconstitution after alpha-beta-depleted transplantation in children. The CDR3 covers 13 residues. From germline, CDR1 is SEHNR and CDR2 FQNEAQ (reference sequence). Trimming removed 3 bases at V and 8 bases at J, with 13 bases between. This receptor was taken from a human donor who donated a stem cell graft to a child with acute myeloid leukemia. Sequences were derived from PBMCs from the stem cell graft donor, sampled from the stem cell graft. V gene TRBV7-9 combines with J gene TRBJ1-2; D is perhaps TRBD1 (6 bases). The CDR3 nucleotides read TGTGCCAGCAGCTTGGGACAACGCGAGGGCTACACCTTC. This sequence encodes CASSLGQREGYTF.